A single sample gave rise to the 10 T cell receptor beta chains below, sequenced in a study of T cell responses to AZD1222 COVID-19 vaccine. Clones were read by immunoSEQ multiplex PCR, and TCRdb kept only the in-frame ones, dropping some. This table has 95,000 to 150,000 clones, around 86% appearing once. The sample consisted of peripheral blood, taken 28 days after the second AZD1222 dose. The origin of the receptors is an adult who received the AZD1222 COVID-19 vaccine.

The genes are TRBV19 and TRBJ1-4; tentative D call: TRBD1 (5 bases). The CDR3 runs to 18 residues. CDR1 is LNHDA, CDR2 SQIVND, per germline (reference sequence). Trimming removed 8 bases at V and 8 bases at J, with 30 bases between. The CDR3 nucleotides are TGTGCCAGTCGGACCAGGGCCACGTCCCCTCGGTTGGAAGAAAAACTGTTTTTT. Translation: CASRTRATSPRLEEKLFF.

The genes are TRBV10-3 and TRBJ1-2; D is unclear. The CDR3 contains 12 residues. V was trimmed by 10 bases and J by 2 bases, leaving 11 bases between them. Per germline, CDR1 ENHRY and CDR2 SYGVKD. The DNA of the CDR3 is TGTGCCAACTATGCGGAGAACTATGGCTACACCTTC. Its protein is CANYAENYGYTF.

J is TRBJ2-1 and V is TRBV27; TRBD1 matches 10 bases. Germline V lookup: CDR1 MNHEY, CDR2 SMNVEV (reference sequence). This CDR3 is 17 amino acids long. V dropped 1 base and J dropped 6; count of bases not matched to a gene: 9. CDR3 in DNA: TGTGCCAGCAGTTTATTGGGGGACAGGGGTGGTCTCAATGAGCAGTTCTTC. This encodes CASSLLGDRGGLNEQFF.

V usage is TRBV28 and J usage is TRBJ1-3; 7 bases fit TRBD1. V was clipped by 7 bases and J by 0 bases; unmatched bases: 3. Germline assignment: CDR1 MDHEN and CDR2 SYDVKM. This CDR3 is built from 14 residues. The CDR3 DNA sequence: TGTGCCAGCAAGACAGGGAGCTCTGGAAACACCATATATTTT. It encodes CASKTGSSGNTIYF.

V is TRBV30 and J is TRBJ1-6, with D maybe TRBD1 (6 bases). There are 15 residues in the CDR3. CDR1 GTSNPN and CDR2 SVGIG come from the germline V gene (reference sequence). Deletions cut 6 bases from V and 6 bases from J, with 18 bases between. In nucleotides, the CDR3 is TGTGCCTGTACGACAGGCCTAATTTTTAATTCACCCCTCCACTTT. Encoded protein: CACTTGLIFNSPLHF.

V usage is TRBV7-3 and J usage is TRBJ1-1; possibly TRBD1 for D (5 bases). The V end lost 5 bases, the J end lost 7 bases, and 20 bases lay between the germline ends. The CDR3 consists of 15 residues. Germline CDR1 and CDR2: SGHTA and FQGTGA. CDR3 protein: CASSPTGSWGGEAFF. CDR3 DNA sequence: TGTGCCAGCAGCCCCACGGGCAGTTGGGGGGGTGAAGCTTTCTTT.

J is TRBJ1-2 and V is TRBV3-1 (or the pseudogene TRBV3-2); TRBD1 matches 8 bases. Germline CDR1 reads LGHDT; CDR2 reads YNNKEL (reference sequence). Trimming cost V 1 base and J 5 bases; bases outside gene matches: 6. CDR3 length: 15 amino acids. The CDR3 region is CASSQGYTGGYGYTF. The CDR3, as DNA: TGTGCCAGCAGCCAAGGTTATACAGGGGGGTATGGCTACACCTTC.

This rearrangement joins TRBV30 to TRBJ1-4; no clear D gene. From germline, CDR1 is GTSNPN and CDR2 SVGIG (reference sequence). Trimming pared 4 bases from V and 8 bases from J, leaving 17 bases between. This CDR3 is 14 amino acids long. DNA of the CDR3: TGTGCCTGGACCTCCCTGGCCGGCATGGAAAAACTGTTTTTT. It encodes CAWTSLAGMEKLFF.

This clone appeared a single time. The junction differs from germline at one of its ends, possibly a read error. The chain combines TRBV9 with TRBJ2-3; TRBD2 agrees at 11 bases. CDR3 length equals 15 residues. Germline V lookup: CDR1 SGDLS, CDR2 YYNGEE. Here the CDR3 DNA reads TGTGCCAGCACCGTAGCGGGGGGGCTGTCAGATACGCAGTATTTT. It translates to CASTVAGGLSDTQYF.

The chain uses TRBV10-1 and TRBJ2-2, with 9 bases identical to TRBD2. V shed 5 bases, J shed 2 bases, and the junction held 6 bases outside the gene matches. The germline gives CDR1 WNHNN, CDR2 SYGVQD (reference sequence). The CDR3 has 16 residues. This chain's CDR3 is CASSSGGPFNTGELFF. Here the CDR3 DNA reads TGCGCCAGCAGTAGCGGGGGGCCCTTCAACACCGGGGAGCTGTTTTTT.